This passage covers 17 T cell receptor beta chains from one sample sequenced in a study of shared clonotypes between healthy human individuals. Using immunoSEQ multiplex PCR, the repertoire was profiled, and TCRdb retains in-frame clones only, with some absent. Among approximately 530,000 clones, around 96% were seen once, and the ten largest hold 0.064%. The sample taken for sequencing was naive CD4+ T cells sorted from blood. The subset denotes: CD45RA+ positively selected. The receptors shown here come from a woman between 25 and 40 years old in good health.

As DNA, the CDR3 is TGCGCCAGCAGTCAATTGAGGGACAGCAATCAGCCCCAGCATTTT. Residues: CASSQLRDSNQPQHF. The V and J genes are TRBV23-1 and TRBJ1-5; D possibly corresponds to TRBD1 (5 bases). Being an ORF, TRBV23-1 has a function that is uncertain. This CDR3 comprises 15 residues. Trimming shortened V by 1 base and J by 1 base, and 8 bases separated the two germline ends.

The chain combines TRBV5-1 with TRBJ2-7, with 7 nucleotides matching TRBD1. In germline, CDR1 is SGHRS, CDR2 YFSETQ. With V trimmed by 4 bases and J by 2 bases, 9 bases remained unmatched. This CDR3 is built from 15 residues. CDR3: CASSPPTGSPYEQYF. For the CDR3, the DNA is TGCGCCAGCAGCCCCCCGACAGGGTCACCCTACGAGCAGTACTTC.

J is TRBJ1-4 and V is TRBV5-8; TRBD1 matches at 7 bases. The CDR3 runs 14 residues. Trimming took 1 base from V and 8 from J; bases not matched to a gene: 5. CDR1 and CDR2 from the germline V gene are SGHTS and YDEGEE. The CDR3 is CASSLTGVGEKLFF. CDR3 bases: TGTGCCAGCAGCTTGACAGGGGTGGGGGAAAAACTGTTTTTT.

The chain combines TRBV27 with TRBJ1-3; TRBD1 matches 9 bases. V was pared by 1 base and J by 2 bases, with 0 bases of the junction left unmatched. The CDR3 is 15 residues long. CDR1 is MNHEY and CDR2 is SMNVEV in the germline V gene (reference sequence). CDR3 loop: CASSLWDRAGNTIYF. The CDR3 DNA reads as TGTGCCAGCAGTTTATGGGACAGGGCTGGAAACACCATATATTTT.

The V call is TRBV28, the J call TRBJ1-1, with unresolved D. Germline V gives CDR1 MDHEN, CDR2 SYDVKM. V lost 8 bases and J lost 6, with 13 bases in between. This CDR3 spans 12 amino acids. The CDR3 region is CASLKPRAEAFF. The CDR3 DNA is TGTGCCAGCCTTAAACCCCGGGCTGAAGCTTTCTTT.

This chain uses TRBV19 with TRBJ1-2, with TRBD1 as a possible D gene (6 bases). Trimming left V 0 bases short and J 0 bases short, with 11 bases between. The length of the CDR3 is 16 residues. Germline assignment: CDR1 LNHDA and CDR2 SQIVND (reference sequence). CDR3 sequence: CASSIDTGRANYGYTF. CDR3 in DNA: TGTGCCAGTAGTATAGACACAGGGAGAGCTAACTATGGCTACACCTTC.

This sequence joins TRBV15 and TRBJ1-5; no reliable D call. Germline CDR1 and CDR2: LNHNV and YYDKDF (reference sequence). This CDR3 region has 13 residues. V was cut by 5 bases and J by 3 bases, with 8 bases left in between. CDR3 region: CATSVTSNQPQHF. CDR3 nucleotides: TGTGCCACCAGCGTGACCTCCAATCAGCCCCAGCATTTT.

The rearrangement links TRBV5-1 to TRBJ2-3, with 10 bases identical to TRBD2. Germline CDR1 and CDR2: SGHRS and YFSETQ. The CDR3 spans 14 residues. V shed 5 bases and J 5 bases; nucleotides not matched to a gene: 5. This CDR3 reads CASRGLAGVDTQYF. CDR3 DNA: TGCGCCAGCAGAGGGCTAGCGGGAGTAGATACGCAGTATTTT.

Details on this clone: The sample carries other DNA sequences with the same CDR3. The chain is built from TRBV20-1 and TRBJ2-7; perhaps D is TRBD1 or TRBD2 (5 bases each). Germline V gene lookup returns CDR1 DFQATT and CDR2 SNEGSKA (reference sequence). This CDR3 contains 11 residues. Trimming pared 3 bases from V and 3 bases from J, leaving 6 bases between. CDR3 residues: CSARGDYEQYF. Here the CDR3 DNA reads TGCAGTGCTAGGGGGGACTACGAGCAGTACTTC.

The chain combines TRBV5-1 with TRBJ2-5, with 15 bases lining up with TRBD2. This CDR3 is 15 amino acids long. The J segment lost 5 bases and the V segment lost 4 bases, leaving 3 bases of the junction unmatched. The germline gives CDR1 SGHRS, CDR2 YFSETQ. The CDR3: CASSTGLAGGETQYF. DNA for the CDR3: TGCGCCAGCAGCACGGGACTAGCGGGAGGCGAGACCCAGTACTTC.

The chain links TRBV30 to TRBJ1-3; tentative D call: TRBD1 (6 bases). The CDR3 runs 14 residues. Germline assignment: CDR1 GTSNPN and CDR2 SVGIG (reference sequence). Trimming pared 5 bases from V and 0 bases from J, leaving 11 bases between. The CDR3 bases are TGTGCCTGGCAAACAGGGAGCTCTGGAAACACCATATATTTT. Protein product: CAWQTGSSGNTIYF.

As for this clone: This specimen includes other DNA sequences encoding the same CDR3. CDR3 bases: TGTGCCAGCTCACCATTTCCAGATACGCAGTATTTT. The encoded protein is CASSPFPDTQYF. The rearrangement uses TRBV18 and TRBJ2-3; D ambiguous. CDR1 and CDR2 (germline): KGHSH, LQKENI. The CDR3 has 12 residues. Trimming cost V 2 bases and J 4 bases, with 4 bases left between them.

V gene TRBV11-3 combines with J gene TRBJ2-6; 8 nucleotides line up with TRBD1. J lost 4 bases, V lost 5 bases, and 7 bases had no gene match. The CDR3 is made up of 16 amino acids. Germline assignment: CDR1 SGHNT and CDR2 YENEEA. CDR3 DNA: TGTGCCAGCAGCCCCGGACAGGGTTCCGGGGCCAACGTCCTGACTTTC. This translates into CASSPGQGSGANVLTF.

The rearrangement joins TRBV2 to TRBJ1-5; D gene unclear. With 2 bases removed from V and 0 bases from J, the gap between germline ends came to 8 bases. Germline V gene lookup returns CDR1 SNHLY and CDR2 FYNNEI. This CDR3 is 15 amino acids long. In DNA form, the CDR3 reads TGTGCCAGCAGTGAACCCAGCGATAGCAATCAGCCCCAGCATTTT. Translated: CASSEPSDSNQPQHF.

The rearrangement joins TRBV28 to TRBJ2-7; D is unresolved. Deletions cut 8 bases from V and 2 bases from J, with 10 bases between. The CDR3 is 12 residues long. Germline lookup yields CDR1 MDHEN and CDR2 SYDVKM. The DNA of the CDR3 is TGTGCCAGCTTACACACCACCTACGAGCAGTACTTC. This codes for CASLHTTYEQYF.

In DNA form, the CDR3 reads TGTGCCAGCAGCCCTGGACGCACGTACGAGCAGTACTTC. Protein: CASSPGRTYEQYF. The V call is TRBV28, the J call TRBJ2-7; unclear D gene. This CDR3 contains 13 residues. The V and J ends lost 6 bases and 4 bases respectively, with 13 bases between them. Germline lookup yields CDR1 MDHEN and CDR2 SYDVKM.

The DNA of the CDR3 is TGTGCCAGCAGAAAACTCTCCTTGAACACTGAAGCTTTCTTT. Protein sequence: CASRKLSLNTEAFF. The chain carries TRBV11-2 and TRBJ1-1; D is ambiguous. Germline CDR1 and CDR2: SGHAT and FQNNGV. The CDR3 totals 14 residues. The V end lost 6 bases, the J end lost 0 bases, and 11 bases lay between the germline ends.